These 22 T cell receptor beta chains were sequenced from one sample in a study of T cell changes during pregnancy in multiple sclerosis (dated by TCRdb to the late 2010s). To prepare the library, the immunoSEQ multiplex PCR assay was applied. TCRdb retrieved this table from immuneACCESS and kept in-frame rearrangements only. Not all clones are present; in checked studies, unresolved V genes account for under half, and no reason is known for the remainder. For this sample the table gives 30,000 to 50,000 clones, of which about 91% were detected only once. The ten largest clones add up to 0.45% to 0.55% of the sample. This specimen was CD4+ T cells from peripheral blood mononuclear cells, taken in the third trimester of pregnancy. The receptor set was obtained from a female donor in good health, enrolled as a control in a pregnancy study.

This chain uses TRBV18 with TRBJ2-7, with D possibly TRBD2 on 5 matching bases. Germline-derived CDR1 and CDR2 are KGHSH and LQKENI. Trimming cost V 4 bases and J 6 bases, with 16 bases left between them. This CDR3 has 14 residues. This CDR3 is CASSLPASGSEQYF. CDR3 coding DNA: TGTGCCAGCTCACTCCCCGCGTCGGGGAGCGAGCAGTACTTC.

The chain carries TRBV19 and TRBJ2-6; D is ambiguous. The CDR3 is 16 residues long. CDR1 LNHDA and CDR2 SQIVND come from the germline V gene (reference sequence). V was cut by 7 bases and J by 0 bases, with 13 bases left in between. The CDR3 is CASKERQNSGANVLTF. For the CDR3, the DNA is TGTGCCAGTAAAGAGAGACAAAACTCTGGGGCCAACGTCCTGACTTTC.

This chain uses TRBV30 with TRBJ1-1, with D perhaps TRBD1 (6 bases). Trimming pared 3 bases from V and 1 base from J, leaving 18 bases between. This CDR3 has 16 residues. Germline lookup yields CDR1 GTSNPN and CDR2 SVGIG (reference sequence). The CDR3 sequence: CAWRGLWDMANTEAFF. In DNA form, the CDR3 reads TGTGCCTGGAGGGGGCTGTGGGACATGGCGAACACTGAAGCTTTCTTT. The full variable domain, rest sourced from reference TRBV30 and TRBJ1-1, is SQTIHQWPATLVQPVGSPLSLECTVEGTSNPNLYWYRQAAGRGLQLLFYSVGIGQISSEVPQNLSASRPQDRQFILSSKKLLLSDSGFYLCAWRGLWDMANTEAFFGQGTRLTVV.

V usage is TRBV14 and J usage is TRBJ1-1, with D uncertain. This CDR3 region has 14 residues. The germline gives CDR1 SGHDN, CDR2 FVKESK. The V end was cut by 2 bases, the J end by 1 base, with 8 bases between. CDR3 DNA sequence: TGTGCCAGCAGCCAATACTACACGAACACTGAAGCTTTCTTT. Its translation: CASSQYYTNTEAFF.

The chain carries TRBV9 and TRBJ2-5; TRBD1 agrees at 7 bases. Per germline, CDR1 SGDLS and CDR2 YYNGEE. The CDR3 length is 14 residues. The V and J ends lost 0 bases and 1 base, in that order; junction bases with no gene match: 0. The DNA for the CDR3 is TGTGCCAGCAGCGTAGGACAGGGCCAAGAGACCCAGTACTTC. It yields the protein CASSVGQGQETQYF.

V is TRBV6-5 and J is TRBJ2-7; the D gene is possibly TRBD2 (5 bases). V gave up 8 bases and J gave up 3 bases, with 14 bases separating them. Germline values: CDR1 MNHEY, CDR2 SVGAGI. The CDR3 contains 13 residues. Here the CDR3 DNA reads TGTGCCAGCGTACCGCCAAGCGGCTACGAGCAGTACTTC. Translated, it gives CASVPPSGYEQYF.

The chain is built from TRBV19 and TRBJ1-2, with 9 positions matching TRBD1. CDR1 LNHDA and CDR2 SQIVND come from the germline V gene (reference sequence). The V and J ends lost 5 bases and 8 bases, in that order; junction bases with no gene match: 21. This CDR3 spans 18 amino acids. The CDR3 is CASSFPGTGSTRGGGYTF. The CDR3 nucleotides are TGTGCCAGTAGTTTTCCCGGGACAGGGTCTACGAGAGGAGGGGGCTACACCTTC.

The chain employs TRBV28 and TRBJ2-4; tentatively, D is TRBD2 (6 bases). CDR1 and CDR2 (germline): MDHEN, SYDVKM. The V gene lost 3 bases and the J gene lost 0 bases, with 21 bases spanning the gap. This CDR3 is 19 amino acids long. Here the CDR3 reads CASSFRGRGLRLAKNIQYF. The CDR3 coding sequence is TGTGCCAGCAGTTTTAGGGGTCGGGGGTTGAGATTAGCCAAAAACATTCAGTACTTC.

The chain has TRBV10-3 and TRBJ2-7; a possible D gene is TRBD2 (5 bases). CDR1 is ENHRY and CDR2 is SYGVKD in the germline V gene. Trimming shortened V by 3 bases and J by 6 bases, and 15 bases separated the two germline ends. CDR3 length equals 14 residues. CDR3 amino acids: CAISDKPREGEQYF. The CDR3 DNA reads TGTGCCATCAGTGACAAGCCCAGAGAGGGCGAGCAGTACTTC.

Written as DNA, the CDR3 is TGTGCCAGCAGCGTAGCTTCAGGGCTTCGCGGCACCGGGGAGCTGTTTTTT. This gives the protein CASSVASGLRGTGELFF. This rearrangement joins TRBV9 to TRBJ2-2, with D possibly being TRBD1 (5 bases). Germline CDR1 is SGDLS and CDR2 is YYNGEE. Trimming pared 0 bases from V and 4 bases from J, leaving 16 bases between. The CDR3 sequence is 17 residues long.

The V gene is TRBV5-8, the J gene TRBJ1-3; perhaps TRBD1 as D (6 bases). Between the trimmed V and J ends, which lost 0 bases and 0 bases, there was a span of 7 bases. The V gene's germline CDR1 is SGHTS and CDR2 YDEGEE. The CDR3 runs to 15 residues. CDR3 DNA: TGTGCCAGCAGCTTGGGGACAGTCTCTGGAAACACCATATATTTT. Protein product: CASSLGTVSGNTIYF.

The chain couples TRBV29-1 to TRBJ1-1; D is unclear. The germline gives CDR1 SQVTM, CDR2 ANQGSEA. The CDR3 totals 14 residues. V was pared by 4 bases and J by 2 bases, with 14 bases between. The CDR3 DNA sequence: TGCAGCGTTGCGCATGTGGAGGGAAACACTGAAGCTTTCTTT. Its translation is CSVAHVEGNTEAFF.

The rearrangement uses TRBV7-2 and TRBJ2-7, with D perhaps matching TRBD1 (5 bases). V was shortened by 6 bases and J by 5 bases, with 20 bases between the two germline ends. The CDR3 is 15 residues long. The V gene's germline CDR1 is SGHTA and CDR2 FQGNSA. The CDR3 reads CASSLRGTGADEQYF. The CDR3, as DNA: TGTGCCAGCAGTCTTAGAGGTACAGGTGCCGACGAGCAGTACTTC.

The V call is TRBV7-2, the J call TRBJ2-5, with 12 bases matching TRBD1. The CDR3 extends over 17 amino acids. J lost 4 bases, V lost 1 base, and 7 bases had no gene match. CDR1 and CDR2 (germline): SGHTA, FQGNSA. The CDR3 spells CASSLVSGTGGAETQYF. As DNA, the CDR3 is TGTGCCAGCAGCTTAGTTTCAGGGACAGGGGGCGCAGAGACCCAGTACTTC.

The V call is TRBV11-1, the J call TRBJ2-1; TRBD1 matches at 10 bases. Germline V CDR1 and CDR2: SGHAT, FQDESV (reference sequence). The V segment lost 4 bases and the J segment 7 bases; nucleotides outside the gene matches: 10. The CDR3 consists of 16 residues. CDR3 protein: CASSSTGRTGGNEQFF. The DNA of the CDR3 is TGTGCCAGCAGCTCAACGGGGAGGACAGGGGGGAATGAGCAGTTCTTC.

The chain uses TRBV9 and TRBJ2-1, with D unclear. The CDR3 runs to 13 residues. The V gene's germline CDR1 is SGDLS and CDR2 YYNGEE. The V gene lost 4 bases and the J gene lost 6 bases, with 11 bases spanning the gap. DNA for the CDR3: TGTGCCAGCAGCCCACATGAAGTCAATGAGCAGTTCTTC. This encodes CASSPHEVNEQFF.

This chain uses TRBV11-2 with TRBJ2-7, with 11 bases that match TRBD2. With V trimmed by 0 bases and J by 4 bases, 2 bases remained unmatched. Per germline, CDR1 SGHAT and CDR2 FQNNGV. The CDR3 is made up of 15 amino acids. CDR3: CASSLEGTSGYEQYF. In DNA, the CDR3 is TGTGCCAGCAGCTTAGAAGGGACTAGCGGATACGAGCAGTACTTC.

This chain uses TRBV18 with TRBJ2-3; 8 bases fit TRBD2. Losses at the gene ends were 5 bases for V and 3 bases for J; bases not matched to a gene: 10. Germline V gene data show CDR1 as KGHSH and CDR2 as LQKENI. The CDR3 is 16 amino acids. The chain's CDR3 is CASSITSGGGTDTQYF. The CDR3 nucleotides read TGTGCCAGCTCAATTACTAGCGGCGGGGGTACAGATACGCAGTATTTT. Full variable domain (remainder filled in from reference TRBV18 and TRBJ2-3): NAGVMQNPRHLVRRRGQEARLRCSPMKGHSHVYWYRQLPEEGLKFMVYLQKENIIDESGMPKERFSAEFPKEGPSILRIQQVVRGDSAAYFCASSITSGGGTDTQYFGPGTRLTVL.

This clone showed up just a few times. This rearrangement joins TRBV21-1 to TRBJ1-6; the listed D gene, TRBD1, was not tested against the DNA. TRBV21-1 is designated a pseudogene. The CDR3 runs to 18 residues. The CDR3 nucleotides read TGTGCCAGCAGCAAAACCTCCAGGGTTGTGGTTCCAAACTCACCCCTCCACTTT. It is translated as CASSKTSRVVVPNSPLHF.

This clone has a single count. The V call is TRBV5-6, the J call TRBJ2-7; TRBD2 might be the D (5 bases). Germline assignment: CDR1 SGHDT and CDR2 YYEEEE. Trimming left V 4 bases short and J 2 bases short, with 13 bases between. The CDR3 is 14 residues long. The CDR3 bases are TGTGCCAGCAGCCCTCGTCCAGCGGCCTACGAGCAGTACTTC. Protein: CASSPRPAAYEQYF.

The V call is TRBV15, the J call TRBJ1-2; D not certain. Germline V lookup: CDR1 LNHNV, CDR2 YYDKDF (reference sequence). The CDR3 is 15 amino acids. V lost 6 bases and J lost 0, with 14 bases in between. The chain's CDR3 is CATSLYRGSNYGYTF. The CDR3 DNA reads as TGTGCCACCAGTCTCTATCGCGGGTCTAACTATGGCTACACCTTC.

The chain combines TRBV19 with TRBJ2-7, with a tentative D call TRBD2 (6 bases). The CDR3 has 15 amino acids. Germline assignment: CDR1 LNHDA and CDR2 SQIVND (reference sequence). Trimming stripped 0 bases from V and 2 bases from J, with 11 bases between. The CDR3 region has the DNA TGTGCCAGTAGTATAGACCAGCGGAGGGCCTACGAGCAGTACTTC. Translated, it gives CASSIDQRRAYEQYF. Filled out from reference TRBV19 and TRBJ2-7, the complete variable domain reads DGGITQSPKYLFRKEGQNVTLSCEQNLNHDAMYWYRQDPGQGLRLIYYSQIVNDFQKGDIAEGYSVSREKKESFPLTVTSAQKNPTAFYLCASSIDQRRAYEQYFGPGTRLTVT.